The source of this TCR beta chain is a study of human T cells and chemical hapten exposure. Whole-study results and caveats: Clustering by CDR3 similarity yielded significantly more large clusters from expanded TCRs than controls.

At least ten counts were recorded for this clonotype. What it binds is not known. The CDR3 covers 13 residues. After removal of 7 bases from V and 6 bases from J, the junction contained 8 bases not matched to a gene. CDR1 is LNHDA and CDR2 is SQIVND in the germline V gene (reference sequence). It was the library that attached unique molecular identifiers to individual cDNA molecules. Methods used by the authors: Across samples, TCR counts had a median of around 100,000 and ranged from about 23,224 to 690,600. TCRdb redid the calling of the RACE reads with MiXCR, one entry per CDR3 protein. These V and J calls derive from TCRdb rather than the authors' analysis. The sample records tens of thousands of distinct CDR3 sequences, 10% to 15% being singletons. Indicated time point: patch test 3, about 24 weeks after DPC sensitization. Treatment reported: therapeutic diphenylcyclopropenone sensitization with weekly scalp DPC. Total RNA extraction was carried out from unfractionated whole blood.

The source of this sequence is a woman aged 45-65 years with alopecia areata. Some clones in this sample may be carry-over from other donors' samples. The J gene is TRBJ1-2, the V gene TRBV19, with 7 nucleotides matching TRBD1. The material sequenced was whole blood, taken in connection with sensitization to the hapten diphenylcyclopropenone (DPC). The CDR3 is CASTLRQGDGYTF. The CDR3 DNA is TGTGCCAGTACTTTACGACAGGGTGATGGCTACACCTTC.